This record covers a single TCR beta chain. The antigen remains unidentified. The donors were members of the validation cohort comprising 100 to 150 subjects, separate from the approximately 710-subject first cohort. Assay: immunoSEQ multiplex PCR; the TCRdb copy retains only in-frame clones and omits some. The sample includes roughly 110,000 clones, about 88% seen only once; the top ten take 1.8%. Germline-derived CDR1 and CDR2 are MNHNY and SVGAGI (reference sequence). This CDR3 spans 16 amino acids. V lost 7 bases and J 6 bases, leaving 19 bases between the germline ends. This sample was taken from a study of cytomegalovirus exposure and HLA in healthy donors. Points from the study as a whole: Accounts indicate the classifier identified cytomegalovirus status with strong specificity and sensitivity. The study put 150 or so TCR beta chains on its list as cytomegalovirus-associated.

The sequenced sample was PBMCs. The rearrangement joins TRBV6-6 to TRBJ1-6; TRBD1 might be the D (6 bases). This sequence originates from a young woman in good health and CMV-seropositive. The CDR3 sequence is CASTRAGRGFNSPLHF. The CDR3 coding sequence is TGTGCCAGCACGAGAGCAGGCAGGGGATTTAATTCACCCCTCCACTTT.